A single sample gave rise to the 12 T cell receptor beta chains below, sequenced in a study of cytomegalovirus exposure and HLA in healthy donors. With 60 Vbeta and 13 Jbeta primers, the PCR was carried out. Only in-frame clones appear in the TCRdb table, and some are missing; sequencing was by immunoSEQ multiplex PCR. The sample contains more than 150,000 clones, 84% of which appear only once. Sequences were obtained from PBMCs. The receptors here all came from a boy aged 2 to 10 in good health and CMV-seronegative.

This rearrangement joins TRBV7-9 to TRBJ2-1; 8 bases are a match to TRBD1. V trimming: 8 bases; J trimming: 7 bases; junction bases outside the gene matches: 16. CDR3 size: 16 residues. Germline V gene data show CDR1 as SEHNR and CDR2 as FQNEAQ (reference sequence). The CDR3 DNA sequence: TGTGCCAGCCGATCAGGGGGCTATAGTACAATTAATGAGCAGTTCTTC. Protein: CASRSGGYSTINEQFF.

The CDR3, as DNA: TGTGCCAGCAGCCTACAGGGACACCCAAGCACCGGGGAGCTGTTTTTT. Encoded protein: CASSLQGHPSTGELFF. V gene TRBV7-8 combines with J gene TRBJ2-2, with D possibly being TRBD1 (6 bases). Trimming removed 5 bases from V and 4 bases from J, with 17 bases in between. CDR1 is SGHVS and CDR2 is FQNEAQ in the germline V gene. The CDR3 is 16 residues long. The entire variable domain, with the rest obtained from reference TRBV7-8 and TRBJ2-2, is as follows: GAGVSQSPRYKVAKRGQDVALRCDPISGHVSLFWYQQALGQGPEFLTYFQNEAQLDKSGLPSDRFFAERPEGSVSTLKIQRTQQEDSAVYLCASSLQGHPSTGELFFGEGSRLTVL.

The chain has TRBV5-4 and TRBJ1-2; 8 bases map to TRBD1. The CDR3 contains 15 residues. J lost 5 bases, V lost 2 bases, and 8 bases had no gene match. The germline CDR1 and CDR2 sequences are SGHNT and YYREEE (reference sequence). The CDR3 coding sequence is TGTGCCAGCAGCTTTGGGCAGGGGGCAACTTATGGCTACACCTTC. Encoded protein: CASSFGQGATYGYTF.

The chain joins TRBV19 to TRBJ2-7, with a possible D match to TRBD1 (5 bases). This CDR3 region has 14 residues. In germline, CDR1 is LNHDA, CDR2 SQIVND (reference sequence). Trimming cost V 1 base and J 2 bases, with 9 bases left between them. CDR3 sequence: CASSIAAGTYEQYF. CDR3 nucleotide sequence: TGTGCCAGTAGTATAGCCGCAGGGACCTACGAGCAGTACTTC.

The chain joins TRBV2 to TRBJ1-5; 7 positions match TRBD1. Unmatched junction bases numbered 4, after V lost 4 bases and J lost 7 bases. There are 13 residues in the CDR3. The germline CDR1 and CDR2 sequences are SNHLY and FYNNEI. The CDR3 sequence: CASSGDSGQPQHF. The DNA for the CDR3 is TGTGCCAGCAGTGGGGACAGCGGCCAGCCCCAGCATTTT.

The chain is built from TRBV29-1 and TRBJ2-3; 7 nucleotides align to TRBD2. V gave up 8 bases and J gave up 6 bases; unmatched junction bases: 11. This CDR3 region has 13 residues. The germline V gene has CDR1 SQVTM and CDR2 ANQGSEA. In DNA, the CDR3 is TGCAGCTCCTCTGGCGGGACTATGGATACGCAGTATTTT. It yields the protein CSSSGGTMDTQYF.

This clone was found once. The chain employs TRBV19 and TRBJ1-1, with TRBD1 as a possible D gene (5 bases). The CDR3 consists of 13 residues. The germline V gene encodes CDR1 LNHDA and CDR2 SQIVND (reference sequence). The V end lost 3 bases, the J end lost 3 bases, and 8 bases lay between the germline ends. CDR3 DNA: TGTGCCAGTAGTATCAGGGAGGACACTGAAGCTTTCTTT. Amino acid sequence: CASSIREDTEAFF.

The chain is built from TRBV4-1 and TRBJ2-1; TRBD2 aligns across 8 bases. The germline V gene encodes CDR1 MGHRA and CDR2 YSYEKL. Losses at the gene ends were 1 base for V and 10 bases for J; bases not matched to a gene: 12. CDR3 length equals 16 residues. As DNA, the CDR3 is TGCGCCAGCAGCCAAGGACGAGGCGGGAGGCCGGGAGAGCAGTTCTTC. It translates to CASSQGRGGRPGEQFF.

J is TRBJ2-7 and V is TRBV18, with TRBD2 matching 11 bases. Trimming removed 3 bases from V and 6 bases from J; junction bases left unmatched: 4. Germline CDR1 reads KGHSH; CDR2 reads LQKENI. CDR3 length: 14 amino acids. The CDR3 loop reads CASSPGLAGGEQYF. CDR3 coding DNA: TGTGCCAGCTCACCGGGTCTAGCGGGAGGCGAGCAGTACTTC. Variable domain in full (rest from reference TRBV18 and TRBJ2-7): NAGVMQNPRHLVRRRGQEARLRCSPMKGHSHVYWYRQLPEEGLKFMVYLQKENIIDESGMPKERFSAEFPKEGPSILRIQQVVRGDSAAYFCASSPGLAGGEQYFGPGTRLTVT.

This chain joins TRBV29-1 and TRBJ2-1; TRBD2 aligns across 13 bases. After removal of 3 bases from V and 9 bases from J, the junction contained 11 bases not matched to a gene. Germline-derived CDR1 and CDR2 are SQVTM and ANQGSEA. The CDR3 length is 16 residues. This CDR3 is CSVDQGTSGTEGEQFF. The CDR3 nucleotides are TGCAGCGTTGACCAAGGGACTAGCGGGACGGAAGGTGAGCAGTTCTTC.

This chain joins TRBV6-1 and TRBJ2-7, with TRBD2 matching over 9 bases. V dropped 7 bases and J dropped 4; count of bases not matched to a gene: 5. Germline CDR1 is MNHNS and CDR2 is SASEGT. The CDR3 is 13 residues long. The CDR3 protein is CASKTSGSYEQYF. DNA of the CDR3: TGTGCCAGCAAAACTAGCGGGTCGTACGAGCAGTACTTC.

This clone was observed a single time. The rearrangement uses TRBV29-1 and TRBJ2-7; tentatively, D is TRBD1 (7 bases). V lost 1 base and J lost 6, with 13 bases in between. This CDR3 has 13 residues. Germline CDR1 is SQVTM and CDR2 is ANQGSEA. The CDR3 protein is CSVEVEGASEQYF. CDR3 bases: TGCAGCGTTGAAGTGGAGGGGGCTTCCGAGCAGTACTTC.